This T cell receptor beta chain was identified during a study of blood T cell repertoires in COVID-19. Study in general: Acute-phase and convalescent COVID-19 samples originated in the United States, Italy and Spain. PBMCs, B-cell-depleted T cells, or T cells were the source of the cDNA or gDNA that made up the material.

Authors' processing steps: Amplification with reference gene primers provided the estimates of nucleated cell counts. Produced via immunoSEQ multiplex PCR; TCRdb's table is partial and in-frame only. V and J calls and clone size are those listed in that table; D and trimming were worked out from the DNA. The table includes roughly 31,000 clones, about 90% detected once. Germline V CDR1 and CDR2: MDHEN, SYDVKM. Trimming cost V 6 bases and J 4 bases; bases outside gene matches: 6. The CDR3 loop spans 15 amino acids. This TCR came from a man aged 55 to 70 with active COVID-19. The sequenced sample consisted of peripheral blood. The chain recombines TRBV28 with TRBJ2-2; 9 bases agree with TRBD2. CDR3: CASSPSGGTTGELFF. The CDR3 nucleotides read TGTGCCAGCAGCCCCAGCGGGGGGACCACCGGGGAGCTGTTTTTT. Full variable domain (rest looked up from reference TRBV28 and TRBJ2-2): DVKVTQSSRYLVKRTGEKVFLECVQDMDHENMFWYRQDPGLGLRLIYFSYDVKMKEKGDIPEGYSVSREKKERFSLILESASTNQTSMYLCASSPSGGTTGELFFGEGSRLTVL.